This T cell receptor beta chain was obtained from a study of shared clonotypes between healthy human individuals. Regarding the study as a whole: A handful of donors showed sharing of about 4.7% of naive CD4 clonotypes.

Trimming cost V 2 bases and J 7 bases, with 9 bases left between them. CDR1 is MDHEN and CDR2 is SYDVKM in the germline V gene. The CDR3 has 14 amino acids. Data came from immunoSEQ multiplex PCR; TCRdb stores just in-frame clones and leaves some out. The profile shows some 2,500,000 clones, approximately 90% of them singletons. This clone has just one count. Its antigen is currently unknown. Sequencing was carried out using naive CD4+ T cells from PBMCs. Subset defined: CD45RA+ positively selected. The TCR sequence derives from a man between 18 and 35 years old in good health. Some clones in this sample may be carry-over from other donors' samples. The genes are TRBV28 and TRBJ1-6; D is ambiguous. CDR3 in DNA: TGTGCCAGCAGTTTAGTGGGTCCCAATTCACCCCTCCACTTT. Encoded protein: CASSLVGPNSPLHF.